This T cell receptor beta chain was observed in a study of blood T cell repertoires in COVID-19. Study-level background: Samples of COVID-19 (acute and convalescent) were obtained from the United States, Italy and Spain. In each case, the material was cDNA or gDNA derived from T cells, B-cell-depleted T cells, or PBMCs.

The authors' processing: Reference gene primer amplification yielded estimated nucleated cell counts. TCRdb's table, derived via immunoSEQ multiplex PCR, lists solely in-frame clones and lacks some. V, J and clone size are taken as reported in that table, and D and trimming were inferred from the DNA itself. The data hold 70,000 to 100,000 clones, with roughly nine tenths observed a single time. The CDR3 length is 12 residues. Germline V gives CDR1 SGHTA, CDR2 FQGNSA. V was clipped by 3 bases and J by 3 bases, with 6 bases between them. The sequencing input was peripheral blood. V is TRBV7-2 and J is TRBJ2-7; D gene ambiguous. This sequence was found in a man aged 55 to 70 with acute or convalescent COVID-19. CDR3 DNA: TGTGCCAGCAGCTTCCTCGGCTACGAGCAGTACTTC. It yields the protein CASSFLGYEQYF. The whole variable domain, remainder taken from reference TRBV7-2 and TRBJ2-7, is GAGVSQSPSNKVTEKGKDVELRCDPISGHTALYWYRQSLGQGLEFLIYFQGNSAPDKSGLPSDRFSAERTGGSVSTLTIQRTQQEDSAVYLCASSFLGYEQYFGPGTRLTVT.